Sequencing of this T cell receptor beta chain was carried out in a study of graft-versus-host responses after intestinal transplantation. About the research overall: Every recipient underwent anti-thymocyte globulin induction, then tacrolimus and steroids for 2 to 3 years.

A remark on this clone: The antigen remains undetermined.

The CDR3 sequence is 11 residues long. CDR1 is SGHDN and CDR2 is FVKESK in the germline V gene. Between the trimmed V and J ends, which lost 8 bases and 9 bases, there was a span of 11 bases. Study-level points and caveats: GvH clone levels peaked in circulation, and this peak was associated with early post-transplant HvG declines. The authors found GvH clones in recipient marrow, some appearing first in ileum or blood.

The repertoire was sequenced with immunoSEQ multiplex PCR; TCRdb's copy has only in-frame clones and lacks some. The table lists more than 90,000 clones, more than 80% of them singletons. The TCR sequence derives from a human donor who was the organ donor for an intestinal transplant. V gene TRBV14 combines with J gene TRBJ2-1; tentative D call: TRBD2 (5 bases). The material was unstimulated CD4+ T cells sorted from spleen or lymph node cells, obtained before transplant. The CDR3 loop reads CASRNGVEQFF. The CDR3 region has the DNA TGTGCCAGCCGAAACGGGGTTGAGCAGTTCTTC.